This TCR beta chain derives from a study of identical twins. TCRdb reprocessed the 5' RACE reads via MiXCR and lists one record per CDR3 protein. The sample shows fewer than 250,000 distinct CDR3 sequences, less than 20% of them seen only once. The CDR3 consists of 13 residues. The germline V and J ends were trimmed by 3 bases and 3 bases, with 9 bases remaining between them. Germline V gene data show CDR1 as KGHSH and CDR2 as LQKENI. This sample was also put to use in a study of T cells expressing NK-cell markers. In that study: The study did not resolve the HCMV specificity of expanded NKG2C+ T cell clones.

The chain is built from TRBV18 and TRBJ2-7; D possibly corresponds to TRBD2 (5 bases). The sequence came from a woman younger than 30 in good health. Source material: CD8+ T cells sorted from blood. For the CDR3, the DNA is TGTGCCAGCTCACCCCCAGACTACTACGAGCAGTACTTC. It codes for CASSPPDYYEQYF.